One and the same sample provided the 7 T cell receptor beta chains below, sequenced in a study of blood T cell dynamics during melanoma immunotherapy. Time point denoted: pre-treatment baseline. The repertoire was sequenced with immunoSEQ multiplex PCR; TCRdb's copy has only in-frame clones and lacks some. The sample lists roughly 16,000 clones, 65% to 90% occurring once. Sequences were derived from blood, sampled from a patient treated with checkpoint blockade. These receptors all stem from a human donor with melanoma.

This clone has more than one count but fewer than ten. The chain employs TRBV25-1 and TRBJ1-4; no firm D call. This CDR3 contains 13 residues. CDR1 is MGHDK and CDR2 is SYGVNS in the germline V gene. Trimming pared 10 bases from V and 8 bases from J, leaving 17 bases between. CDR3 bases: TGTGCCACCAGGACCTTGTTGGGCGAAAAACTGTTTTTT. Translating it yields CATRTLLGEKLFF.

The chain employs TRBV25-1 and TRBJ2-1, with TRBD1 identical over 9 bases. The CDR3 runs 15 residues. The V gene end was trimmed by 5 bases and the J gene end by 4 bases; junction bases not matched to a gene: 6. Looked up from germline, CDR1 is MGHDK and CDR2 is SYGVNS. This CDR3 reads CASSPPGQGYNEQFF. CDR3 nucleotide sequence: TGTGCCAGCAGTCCGCCTGGACAGGGGTACAATGAGCAGTTCTTC.

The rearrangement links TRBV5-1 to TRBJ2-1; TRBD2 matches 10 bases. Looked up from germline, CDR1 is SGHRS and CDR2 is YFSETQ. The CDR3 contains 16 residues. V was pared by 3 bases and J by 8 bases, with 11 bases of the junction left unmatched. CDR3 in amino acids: CASSWAGTSEGDEQFF. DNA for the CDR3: TGCGCCAGCAGCTGGGCCGGGACTAGCGAGGGGGATGAGCAGTTCTTC.

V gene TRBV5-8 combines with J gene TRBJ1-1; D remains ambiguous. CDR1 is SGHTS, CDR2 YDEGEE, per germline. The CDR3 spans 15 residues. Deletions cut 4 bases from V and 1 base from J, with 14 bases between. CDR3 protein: CASSRPKRQNTEAFF. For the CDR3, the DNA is TGTGCCAGCAGCAGACCAAAAAGACAGAACACTGAAGCTTTCTTT.

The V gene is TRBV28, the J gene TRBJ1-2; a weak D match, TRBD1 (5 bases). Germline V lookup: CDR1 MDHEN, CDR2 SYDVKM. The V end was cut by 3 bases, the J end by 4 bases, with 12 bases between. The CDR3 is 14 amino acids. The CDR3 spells CASSFGDSLYGYTF. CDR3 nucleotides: TGTGCCAGCAGTTTTGGCGACAGCCTCTATGGCTACACCTTC.

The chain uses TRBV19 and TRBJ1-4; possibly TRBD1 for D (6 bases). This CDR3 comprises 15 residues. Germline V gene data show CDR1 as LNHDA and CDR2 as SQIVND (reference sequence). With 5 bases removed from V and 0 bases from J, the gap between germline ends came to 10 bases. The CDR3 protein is CASSGQLATNEKLFF. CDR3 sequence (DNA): TGTGCCAGTAGTGGACAGCTTGCAACTAATGAAAAACTGTTTTTT.

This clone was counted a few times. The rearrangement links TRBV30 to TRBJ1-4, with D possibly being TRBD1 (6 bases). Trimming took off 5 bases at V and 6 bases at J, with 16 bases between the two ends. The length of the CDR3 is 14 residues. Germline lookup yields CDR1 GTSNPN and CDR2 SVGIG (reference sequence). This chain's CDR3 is CAWQRRGSDEKLFF. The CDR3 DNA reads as TGTGCCTGGCAGCGAAGGGGGTCGGATGAAAAACTGTTTTTT. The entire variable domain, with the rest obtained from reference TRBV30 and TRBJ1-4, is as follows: SQTIHQWPATLVQPVGSPLSLECTVEGTSNPNLYWYRQAAGRGLQLLFYSVGIGQISSEVPQNLSASRPQDRQFILSSKKLLLSDSGFYLCAWQRRGSDEKLFFGSGTQLSVL.